This TCR beta chain was recovered during a study of blood T cell repertoires in COVID-19. At the level of the study: From the United States, Italy and Spain came samples of acute and convalescent COVID-19.

This CDR3 is 11 amino acids long. From germline, CDR1 is LNHDA and CDR2 SQIVND (reference sequence). Deletions cut 11 bases from V and 4 bases from J, with 12 bases between. The data were produced by immunoSEQ multiplex PCR, yet TCRdb's version contains in-frame clones alone and is incomplete. The sample carries around 240,000 clones, more than 75% recorded once. Those who participated ranged in age from roughly 18 to 90 years and resided in about two dozen US areas. The J gene is TRBJ2-7, the V gene TRBV19, with D possibly being TRBD1 (6 bases). Sequenced material: PBMCs or T cells enriched from blood (not recorded which). The receptor comes from a woman between 45 and 65 years old who had recovered from COVID-19. CDR3 residues: CASGQQYEQYF. The CDR3 region has the DNA TGTGCCTCGGGACAACAGTACGAGCAGTACTTC.